These 18 T cell receptor beta chains were all obtained from the same sample, sequenced in a study of cytomegalovirus exposure and HLA in healthy donors. Both 60 Vbeta primers and 13 Jbeta primers went into the PCR. Assay: immunoSEQ multiplex PCR; the TCRdb copy retains only in-frame clones and omits some. The sample contains 40,000 to 45,000 clones, 51% of which appear only once. Material for sequencing was PBMCs. Receptor source: a man aged 55 to 69 in good health and CMV-seronegative.

This chain uses TRBV30 with TRBJ1-5; TRBD1 matches at 8 bases. Germline loops: CDR1 GTSNPN, CDR2 SVGIG (reference sequence). This CDR3 comprises 15 residues. With 5 bases clipped from V and 11 bases from J, the junction kept 17 bases outside the gene matches. CDR3 DNA: TGTGCCTGGGGGGACCGGGACAGGACTAAAAGGTCCCAGCATTTT. This translates into CAWGDRDRTKRSQHF.

The genes are TRBV6-1 and TRBJ1-2; no reliable D call. V gave up 8 bases and J gave up 6 bases, with 16 bases separating them. CDR3 length: 13 residues. From germline, CDR1 is MNHNS and CDR2 SASEGT. The CDR3 DNA reads as TGTGCCAGCCGTACCCCGACCAGCGATGGCTACACCTTC. This sequence encodes CASRTPTSDGYTF.

This clone was recorded a few times. This chain links TRBV5-1 with TRBJ2-7; D is possibly TRBD2 (6 bases). V was cut by 0 bases and J by 0 bases, with 10 bases left in between. Per germline, CDR1 SGHRS and CDR2 YFSETQ. This CDR3 has 15 residues. CDR3 region: CASSLAGGVSYEQYF. The CDR3 nucleotides read TGCGCCAGCAGCTTGGCCGGCGGGGTCTCCTACGAGCAGTACTTC.

The rearrangement uses TRBV30 and TRBJ1-1; unclear D gene. The V gene lost 0 bases and the J gene lost 3 bases, with 8 bases spanning the gap. This CDR3 has 13 residues. Germline-derived CDR1 and CDR2 are GTSNPN and SVGIG (reference sequence). For the CDR3, the DNA is TGTGCCTGGAGTGTAAGCTCGTACACTGAAGCTTTCTTT. It encodes CAWSVSSYTEAFF.

This clone was seen a handful of times. This sequence joins TRBV30 and TRBJ2-2; possible D gene TRBD2, 5 bases. The ends were cut back, 2 bases at V and 4 bases at J, with 5 bases in the middle. Germline CDR1 and CDR2: GTSNPN and SVGIG (reference sequence). The CDR3 covers 12 residues. The CDR3 nucleotides read TGTGCCTGGAGTCGGGGCACCGGGGAGCTGTTTTTT. Translation gives CAWSRGTGELFF.

This clone occurred a few times. V and J are TRBV2 and TRBJ2-1; 14 nucleotides align to TRBD2. This CDR3 is built from 16 residues. With 2 bases clipped from V and 7 bases from J, the junction kept 4 bases outside the gene matches. Looked up from germline, CDR1 is SNHLY and CDR2 is FYNNEI. This CDR3 is CASSEKTSGRANEQFF. DNA of the CDR3: TGTGCCAGCAGTGAAAAGACTAGCGGGAGGGCAAATGAGCAGTTCTTC.

This chain joins TRBV2 and TRBJ1-5; no firm D call. Germline V lookup: CDR1 SNHLY, CDR2 FYNNEI. The CDR3 has 12 residues. V dropped 6 bases and J dropped 4 bases, with 7 bases sitting between them. The CDR3 reads CASSQLNQPQHF. CDR3 bases: TGTGCCAGCAGCCAGTTAAATCAGCCCCAGCATTTT.

The rearrangement links TRBV18 to TRBJ1-1; D not resolved. V was clipped by 6 bases and J by 7 bases, with 18 bases between them. Germline V CDR1 and CDR2: KGHSH, LQKENI. The CDR3 loop spans 14 amino acids. CDR3 amino acids: CASSPNEGSGEAFF. In nucleotides, the CDR3 is TGTGCCAGCTCCCCTAACGAGGGTTCGGGTGAAGCTTTCTTT.

This clone was seen a handful of times. The V call is TRBV4-1, the J call TRBJ1-2, with D maybe TRBD1 (5 bases). The CDR3 length is 13 residues. V lost 4 bases and J lost 5, with 11 bases in between. Germline loops: CDR1 MGHRA, CDR2 YSYEKL. The CDR3 protein is CASSRTGVYGYTF. The CDR3 region has the DNA TGCGCCAGCAGCCGAACAGGTGTTTATGGCTACACCTTC.

This clone has just a few counts. The chain carries TRBV9 and TRBJ2-3; D is possibly TRBD1 (5 bases). V was pared by 2 bases and J by 3 bases, with 7 bases between. The CDR3 has 13 amino acids. CDR1 SGDLS and CDR2 YYNGEE come from the germline V gene. The CDR3 sequence is CASSVDRTDTQYF. The CDR3 nucleotides are TGTGCCAGCAGCGTCGACAGAACAGATACGCAGTATTTT.

This clone was seen only a few times. The same CDR3 can be traced to other DNA sequences in this sample. The chain couples TRBV10-3 to TRBJ1-2; D call uncertain. Germline values: CDR1 ENHRY, CDR2 SYGVKD. The CDR3 runs 14 residues. V lost 0 bases and J lost 2, with 7 bases in between. The CDR3 sequence: CAISESGGNYGYTF. For the CDR3, the DNA is TGTGCCATCAGTGAGTCGGGAGGGAACTATGGCTACACCTTC.

The V gene is TRBV27, the J gene TRBJ2-7; possible D gene TRBD1, 5 bases. This CDR3 contains 13 residues. V lost 5 bases to trimming and J lost 6 bases, with 14 bases between them. The V gene's germline CDR1 is MNHEY and CDR2 SMNVEV (reference sequence). The CDR3 region has the DNA TGTGCCAGCAGTCATGGTAGGGGAACCGAGCAGTACTTC. This gives the protein CASSHGRGTEQYF.

The chain uses TRBV12-5 and TRBJ2-6; 11 nucleotides align to TRBD1. V lost 2 bases and J lost 1; bases outside the gene matches: 10. The V gene's germline CDR1 is LGHNT and CDR2 FRNRAP. The CDR3 loop spans 20 amino acids. The CDR3 is CASGLTRTGGYKSGANVLTF. CDR3 in DNA: TGTGCTAGTGGTTTGACCCGGACAGGGGGCTATAAGTCTGGGGCCAACGTCCTGACTTTC.

The J gene is TRBJ1-1, the V gene TRBV11-3; 9 nucleotides match TRBD1. Germline values: CDR1 SGHNT, CDR2 YENEEA. CDR3 length: 14 residues. The V and J ends lost 5 bases and 4 bases, in that order; junction bases with no gene match: 5. In nucleotides, the CDR3 is TGTGCCAGCAGCCCGACAGGGGGGAGCACTGAAGCTTTCTTT. It codes for CASSPTGGSTEAFF.

The J gene is TRBJ1-1, the V gene TRBV5-1, with D possibly TRBD1 on 5 matching bases. The CDR3 is made up of 12 amino acids. In germline, CDR1 is SGHRS, CDR2 YFSETQ. V gave up 2 bases and J gave up 7 bases, with 9 bases separating them. CDR3 in DNA: TGCGCCAGCAGCTTAGACAGTTTTGAAGCTTTCTTT. Its protein is CASSLDSFEAFF.

The rearrangement uses TRBV6-6 and TRBJ2-1; the D is unclear. Germline CDR1 and CDR2: MNHNY and SVGAGI (reference sequence). The CDR3 contains 14 residues. Trimming took 8 bases from V and 6 from J, leaving 17 bases between them. Here the CDR3 DNA reads TGTGCCAGCCAGTTGGAACAGAGATTCAATGAGCAGTTCTTC. Translation: CASQLEQRFNEQFF.

The genes are TRBV6-1 and TRBJ1-2, with D possibly TRBD1 on 5 matching bases. This CDR3 contains 16 residues. V was clipped by 4 bases and J by 2 bases, with 17 bases between them. Germline CDR1 and CDR2: MNHNS and SASEGT. The CDR3 loop is CASSVKLGQSNYGYTF. CDR3 coding DNA: TGTGCCAGCAGTGTCAAGTTGGGGCAGTCAAACTATGGCTACACCTTC.

This clone was detected only a few times. This sequence joins TRBV10-2 and TRBJ1-2; 12 nucleotides agree with TRBD1. V lost 8 bases and J lost 6; bases outside the gene matches: 7. The germline V gene encodes CDR1 WSHSY and CDR2 SAAADI. CDR3 length: 14 residues. CDR3 amino acids: CASVRDRGLDGYTF. DNA for the CDR3: TGCGCCAGCGTCCGGGACAGGGGGCTCGATGGCTACACCTTC.